This T cell receptor beta chain was captured in a study of T cells in localized non-small cell lung cancer. Germline CDR1 is SGHNT and CDR2 is YENEEA. V was trimmed by 8 bases and J by 2 bases, leaving 13 bases between them. The CDR3 contains 14 residues. This clone was seen only a few times. Some clones are missing from TCRdb's copy, which holds only in-frame ones; the method was immunoSEQ multiplex PCR. Of approximately 2,500 clones listed, around a quarter are singletons. This chain links TRBV11-3 with TRBJ2-1, with D unresolved. The material sequenced was lung tumor tissue, taken before any cancer treatment. This receptor was identified in a female donor of 60 years or more with stage III lung adenocarcinoma. Here the CDR3 reads CASSLEAAYNEQFF. The DNA of the CDR3 is TGTGCCAGCTCCCTAGAAGCAGCCTACAATGAGCAGTTCTTC.